The TCR beta chain under discussion was sequenced for a study of blood T cells in healthy people across ages. The total RNA that was extracted per sample amounted to at least 5.5 micrograms. With respect to this clonotype: The antigen is undetermined.

Next came a second PCR, run for about 7 to 12 cycles, which used a sample-barcoded 5' primer along with a J-beta primer mix. TCRdb reprocessed the 5' RACE reads via MiXCR and lists one record per CDR3 protein. Seen here are about 640,000 distinct CDR3 sequences, around three fifths observed once, and the top ten hold approximately 40%. Study observations and caveats: Per-million-T-cell TCR beta diversity fell roughly linearly with age. Strong correlation existed between TCR beta diversity and naive T cell percentage.

Per the germline V gene, CDR1 is SGHRS and CDR2 is YFSETQ. The CDR3 extends over 15 amino acids. Deletions cut 5 bases from V and 4 bases from J, with 19 bases between. The chain joins TRBV5-1 to TRBJ2-7; D is possibly TRBD1 (6 bases). What was sequenced was blood. The clonotype originates from a man in his sixties in good health. As DNA, the CDR3 is TGCGCCAGCAGGACCACAGGGTCCCTCCCTTACGAGCAGTACTTC. Translating gives CASRTTGSLPYEQYF.